This T cell receptor (beta chain) was documented in a study of CD4 and CD8 cells across lung adenocarcinoma regions. TCRdb reprocessed the PCR reads with MiXCR, giving one entry per CDR3 protein. Of fewer than 3,500 distinct CDR3 sequences detected, approximately 60% appear once; the ten largest clones hold about 17%. This CDR3 region has 13 residues. Trimming pared 8 bases from V and 3 bases from J, leaving 13 bases between. Looked up from germline, CDR1 is WNHNN and CDR2 is SYGVQD (reference sequence). The receptor was derived from a female donor with lung adenocarcinoma. The CD4 and CD8 labels of this study may be unreliable. The V gene is TRBV10-1, the J gene TRBJ1-2; TRBD1 is a possible D gene (5 bases). The sample consisted of CD8+ T cells from the margin of a lung tumor. CDR3 nucleotide sequence: TGCGCCAGCCTTGGGGCCATCGACTATGGCTACACCTTC. Residues: CASLGAIDYGYTF.